This T cell receptor (beta chain) derives from a study of blood T cells in healthy people across ages. Using a J-beta primer mix together with a sample-barcoded 5' primer, a second PCR was run for roughly 6 to 12 cycles. TCRdb reanalysed the 5' RACE reads using MiXCR and keeps one entry per CDR3 protein. The table lists 450,000 to 600,000 distinct CDR3 sequences, around a quarter of them singletons. This CDR3 is 16 amino acids long. Trimming removed 0 bases from V and 4 bases from J; junction bases left unmatched: 7. Germline V gene data show CDR1 as MGHDK and CDR2 as SYGVNS. The sample also formed part of further work on T cells of mothers and their children.

The sequenced material came from blood. The chain uses TRBV25-1 and TRBJ2-5, with 8 bases matching TRBD2. This TCR derives from a boy aged 2-9 years in good health. The chain's CDR3 is CASSEYSGSGGETQYF. The DNA of the CDR3 is TGTGCCAGCAGTGAATACAGCGGGAGTGGTGGAGAGACCCAGTACTTC.